This TCR beta chain was found in a study of beta chain features in type 1 diabetes. Overall study findings and caveats: A closer apparent resemblance between naive, central memory and Treg TCRB repertoires was seen in patients than in healthy donors.

Averaging approximately 0.11 L, one heparinised blood draw was given by each donor. Via CD45RO/CCR7/CD25/CD127/CD95/CD27, cells of the CD4+ naive, central memory, regulatory and stem cell-like memory subsets were sorted. This CDR3 region has 16 residues. The V and J ends lost 0 bases and 3 bases, in that order; junction bases with no gene match: 5. Looked up from germline, CDR1 is LGHNA and CDR2 is YSLEER. Regarding this clone: Its antigen is still unknown.

The isolated RNA, all of it, was reverse transcribed, so expressed TCRB transcripts were what got sequenced. There were 3 million to 4 million reads on average in the naive, central memory and regulatory T cell samples. Here immunoSEQ multiplex PCR was the method, and the copy in TCRdb shows in-frame clones only, minus some. The table has 120,000 to 150,000 clones, about 9.4% seen once. The sample taken for sequencing was naive CD4+ T cells from blood. The chain employs TRBV4-3 and TRBJ1-5, with 7 nucleotides matching TRBD1. The TCR comes from a man aged 18 to 29 in good health. CDR3 in DNA: TGCGCCAGCAGCCAAGAGGCGGGGACAGCCAATCAGCCCCAGCATTTT. Its translation: CASSQEAGTANQPQHF.